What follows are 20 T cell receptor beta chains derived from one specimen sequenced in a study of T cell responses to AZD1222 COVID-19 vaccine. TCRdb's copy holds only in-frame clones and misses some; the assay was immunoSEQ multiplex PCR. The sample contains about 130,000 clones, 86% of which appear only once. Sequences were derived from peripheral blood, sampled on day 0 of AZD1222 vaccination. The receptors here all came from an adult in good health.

The CDR3 sequence is CASSLFREPDRGGLNEQFF. CDR3 coding DNA: TGTGCCAGCAGTTTATTCCGAGAACCGGACCGGGGGGGACTAAATGAGCAGTTCTTC. The V and J genes are TRBV28 and TRBJ2-1, with TRBD2 identical over 8 bases. V gave up 1 base and J gave up 7 bases; unmatched junction bases: 18. This CDR3 has 19 residues. Germline V gene lookup returns CDR1 MDHEN and CDR2 SYDVKM. The full variable domain, in which reference TRBV28 and TRBJ2-1 provide the parts outside the CDR3, is DVKVTQSSRYLVKRTGEKVFLECVQDMDHENMFWYRQDPGLGLRLIYFSYDVKMKEKGDIPEGYSVSREKKERFSLILESASTNQTSMYLCASSLFREPDRGGLNEQFFGPGTRLTVL.

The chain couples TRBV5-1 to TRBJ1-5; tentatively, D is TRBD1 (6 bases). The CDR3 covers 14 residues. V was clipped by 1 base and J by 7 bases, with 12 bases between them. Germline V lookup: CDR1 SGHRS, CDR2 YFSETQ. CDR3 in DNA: TGCGCCAGCAGCTTGCGGGGGGGCGAACAGCCCCAGCATTTT. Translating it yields CASSLRGGEQPQHF.

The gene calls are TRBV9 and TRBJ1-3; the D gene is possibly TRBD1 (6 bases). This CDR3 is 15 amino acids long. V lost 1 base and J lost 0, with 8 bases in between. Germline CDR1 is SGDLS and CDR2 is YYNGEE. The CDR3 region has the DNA TGTGCCAGCAGCGTACAGGGGCACTCTGGAAACACCATATATTTT. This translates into CASSVQGHSGNTIYF.

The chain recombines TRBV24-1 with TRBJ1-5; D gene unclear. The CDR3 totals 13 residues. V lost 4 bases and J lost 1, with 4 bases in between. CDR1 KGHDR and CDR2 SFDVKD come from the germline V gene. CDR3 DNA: TGTGCCACCAGTGAAACAAGCAATCAGCCCCAGCATTTT. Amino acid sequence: CATSETSNQPQHF.

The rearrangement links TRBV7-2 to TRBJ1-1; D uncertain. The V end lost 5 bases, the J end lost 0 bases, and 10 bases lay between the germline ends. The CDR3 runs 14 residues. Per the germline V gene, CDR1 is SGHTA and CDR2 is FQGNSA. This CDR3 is CASSEGRLNTEAFF. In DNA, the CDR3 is TGTGCCAGCAGCGAAGGACGGTTGAACACTGAAGCTTTCTTT. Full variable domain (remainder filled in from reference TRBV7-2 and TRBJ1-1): GAGVSQSPSNKVTEKGKDVELRCDPISGHTALYWYRQSLGQGLEFLIYFQGNSAPDKSGLPSDRFSAERTGGSVSTLTIQRTQQEDSAVYLCASSEGRLNTEAFFGQGTRLTVV.

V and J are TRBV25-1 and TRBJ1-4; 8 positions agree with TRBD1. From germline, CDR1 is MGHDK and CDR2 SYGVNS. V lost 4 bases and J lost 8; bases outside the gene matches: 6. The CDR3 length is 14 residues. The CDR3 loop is CASSVNRGSEKLFF. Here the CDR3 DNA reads TGTGCCAGCAGTGTTAACAGGGGGAGCGAAAAACTGTTTTTT.

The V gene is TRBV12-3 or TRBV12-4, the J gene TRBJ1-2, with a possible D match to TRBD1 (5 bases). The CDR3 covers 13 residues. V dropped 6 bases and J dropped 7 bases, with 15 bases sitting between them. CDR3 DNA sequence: TGTGCCAGCAGCTCCCCAGGGATGCGTGGCTACACCTTC. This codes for CASSSPGMRGYTF.

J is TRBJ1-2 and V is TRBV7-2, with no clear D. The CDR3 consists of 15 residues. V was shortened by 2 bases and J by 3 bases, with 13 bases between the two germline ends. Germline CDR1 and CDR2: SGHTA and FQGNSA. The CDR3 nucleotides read TGTGCCAGCAGCTTACGACCCGATGTGTACTATGGCTACACCTTC. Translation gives CASSLRPDVYYGYTF.

The CDR3 spells CASSPGVGSTETQYF. The CDR3 region has the DNA TGTGCCAGCAGCCCTGGGGTGGGCTCCACGGAGACCCAGTACTTC. This chain connects TRBV7-8 to TRBJ2-5; the D is unclear. V was shortened by 5 bases and J by 5 bases, with 18 bases between the two germline ends. Germline V CDR1 and CDR2: SGHVS, FQNEAQ. The CDR3 contains 15 residues.

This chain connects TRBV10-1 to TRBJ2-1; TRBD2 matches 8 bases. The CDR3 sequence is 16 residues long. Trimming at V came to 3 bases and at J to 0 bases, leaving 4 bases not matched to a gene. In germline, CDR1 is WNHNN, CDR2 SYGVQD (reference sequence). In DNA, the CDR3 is TGCGCCAGCAGTGAACTAGCGGAGAGCTCCTACAATGAGCAGTTCTTC. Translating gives CASSELAESSYNEQFF.

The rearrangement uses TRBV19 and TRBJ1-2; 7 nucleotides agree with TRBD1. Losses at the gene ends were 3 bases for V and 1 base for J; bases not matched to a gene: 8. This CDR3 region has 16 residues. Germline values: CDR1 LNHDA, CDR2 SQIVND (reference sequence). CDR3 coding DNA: TGTGCCAGTAGTATTGTAGGACAGGACTATAACTATGGCTACACCTTC. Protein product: CASSIVGQDYNYGYTF.

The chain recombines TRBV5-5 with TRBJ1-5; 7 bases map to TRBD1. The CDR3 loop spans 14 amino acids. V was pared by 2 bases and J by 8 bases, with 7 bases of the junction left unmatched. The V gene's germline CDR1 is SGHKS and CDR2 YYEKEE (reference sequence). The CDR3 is CASSFGQGVEPQHF. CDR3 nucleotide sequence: TGTGCCAGCAGCTTTGGTCAGGGGGTTGAGCCCCAGCATTTT. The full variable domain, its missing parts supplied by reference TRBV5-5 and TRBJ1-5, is DAGVTQSPTHLIKTRGQQVTLRCSPISGHKSVSWYQQVLGQGPQFIFQYYEKEERGRGNFPDRFSARQFPNYSSELNVNALLLGDSALYLCASSFGQGVEPQHFGDGTRLSIL.

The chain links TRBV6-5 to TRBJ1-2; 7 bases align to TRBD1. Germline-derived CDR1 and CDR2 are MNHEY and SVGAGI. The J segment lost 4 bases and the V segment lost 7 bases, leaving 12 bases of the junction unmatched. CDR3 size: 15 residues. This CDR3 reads CASTEGAGLRYGYTF. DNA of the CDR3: TGTGCCAGCACCGAGGGGGCAGGGTTGCGCTATGGCTACACCTTC.

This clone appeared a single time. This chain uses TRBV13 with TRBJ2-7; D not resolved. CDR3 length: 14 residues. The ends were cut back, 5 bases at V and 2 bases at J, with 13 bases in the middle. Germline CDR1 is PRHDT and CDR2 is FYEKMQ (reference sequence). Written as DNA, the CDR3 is TGTGCCAGCAGCCTCGGATCCTCCACCTACGAGCAGTACTTC. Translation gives CASSLGSSTYEQYF.

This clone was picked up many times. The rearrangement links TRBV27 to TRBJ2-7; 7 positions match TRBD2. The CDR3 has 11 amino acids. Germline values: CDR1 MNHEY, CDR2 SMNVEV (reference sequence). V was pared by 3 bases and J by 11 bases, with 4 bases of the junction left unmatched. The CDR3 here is CASSFIGTKYF. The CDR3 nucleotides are TGTGCCAGCAGTTTCATTGGGACTAAGTACTTC.

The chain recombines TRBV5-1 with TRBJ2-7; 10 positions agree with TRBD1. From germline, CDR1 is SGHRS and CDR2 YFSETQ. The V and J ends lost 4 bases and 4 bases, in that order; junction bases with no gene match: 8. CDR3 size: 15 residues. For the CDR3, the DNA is TGCGCCAGCAGCCCGACAGGGGGCTTTTTTTACGAGCAGTACTTC. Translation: CASSPTGGFFYEQYF. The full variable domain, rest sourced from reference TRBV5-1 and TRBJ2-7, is KAGVTQTPRYLIKTRGQQVTLSCSPISGHRSVSWYQQTPGQGLQFLFEYFSETQRNKGNFPGRFSGRQFSNSRSEMNVSTLELGDSALYLCASSPTGGFFYEQYFGPGTRLTVT.

CDR3 sequence: CASSSLRMGGRETQYF. Written as DNA, the CDR3 is TGTGCCAGCAGCTCCCTTAGAATGGGGGGGCGGGAGACCCAGTACTTC. The rearrangement uses TRBV7-2 and TRBJ2-5; D may be TRBD2 (7 bases). The CDR3 covers 16 residues. Germline V gene lookup returns CDR1 SGHTA and CDR2 FQGNSA. Trimming pared 4 bases from V and 5 bases from J, leaving 20 bases between.

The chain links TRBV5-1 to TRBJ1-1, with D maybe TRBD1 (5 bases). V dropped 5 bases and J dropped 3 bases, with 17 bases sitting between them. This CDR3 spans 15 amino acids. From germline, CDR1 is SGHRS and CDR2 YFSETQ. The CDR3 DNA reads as TGCGCCAGCAGGCCGAGGGGCTGGTCAGACACTGAAGCTTTCTTT. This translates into CASRPRGWSDTEAFF.

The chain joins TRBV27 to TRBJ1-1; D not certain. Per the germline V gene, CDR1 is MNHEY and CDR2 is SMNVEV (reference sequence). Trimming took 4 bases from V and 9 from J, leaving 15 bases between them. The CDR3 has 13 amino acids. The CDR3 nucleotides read TGTGCCAGCAGTTCAGACGGGTCGACTAAAGCTTTCTTT. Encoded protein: CASSSDGSTKAFF.

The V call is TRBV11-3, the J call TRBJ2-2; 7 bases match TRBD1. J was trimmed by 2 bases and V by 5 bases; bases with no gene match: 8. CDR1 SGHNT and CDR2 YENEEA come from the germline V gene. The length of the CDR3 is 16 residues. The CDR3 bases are TGTGCCAGCAGCGCTGGAGGACAGGTTAACACCGGGGAGCTGTTTTTT. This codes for CASSAGGQVNTGELFF.